This T cell receptor beta chain comes out of a study of CD8 T cells in Susac syndrome. The authors carried out high-throughput sequencing of TCR beta. They applied it to CD8+ and CD4+ T cells obtained from blood. V lost 3 bases, J lost 5 bases, and 6 bases stayed unmatched. CDR3 length equals 15 residues. Germline loops: CDR1 SGHTA, CDR2 FQGNSA. Random hexamers were used to reverse transcribe about 0.5 to 1 ug of RNA. Across 54 Vbeta and 13 Jbeta, immunoSEQ multiplex PCR amplified TCR beta CDR3. MiXCR, run by TCRdb on the immunoSEQ multiplex PCR reads, gives a single entry per CDR3 protein. The profile shows some 260,000 distinct CDR3 sequences, roughly 95% of them singletons.

Sequenced material: CD4+ T cells from PBMCs. The receptor was derived from a human donor with multiple sclerosis. J is TRBJ2-7 and V is TRBV7-2; TRBD2 agrees at 11 bases. The CDR3 reads CASSFFSGGDNEQYF. The CDR3 DNA sequence: TGTGCCAGCAGCTTCTTTAGCGGGGGGGACAACGAGCAGTACTTC.